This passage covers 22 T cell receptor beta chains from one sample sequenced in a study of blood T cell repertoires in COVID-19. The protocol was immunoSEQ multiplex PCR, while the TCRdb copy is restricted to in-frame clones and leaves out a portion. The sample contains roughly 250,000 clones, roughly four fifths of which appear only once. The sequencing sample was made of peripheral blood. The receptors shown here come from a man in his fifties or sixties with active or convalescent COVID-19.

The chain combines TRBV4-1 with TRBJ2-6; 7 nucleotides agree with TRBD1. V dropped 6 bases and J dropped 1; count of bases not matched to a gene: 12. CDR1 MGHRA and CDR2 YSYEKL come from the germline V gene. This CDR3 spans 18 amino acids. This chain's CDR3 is CASRASGTAVSGANVLTF. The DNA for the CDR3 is TGCGCCAGCAGGGCATCCGGGACAGCTGTTTCTGGGGCCAACGTCCTGACTTTC.

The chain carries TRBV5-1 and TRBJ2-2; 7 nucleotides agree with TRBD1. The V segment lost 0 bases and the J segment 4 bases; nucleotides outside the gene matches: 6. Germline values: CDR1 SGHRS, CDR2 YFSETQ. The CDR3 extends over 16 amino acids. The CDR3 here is CASSLEGAYGTGELFF. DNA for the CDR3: TGCGCCAGCAGCTTGGAGGGGGCGTATGGCACCGGGGAGCTGTTTTTT. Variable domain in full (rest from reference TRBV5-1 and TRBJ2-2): KAGVTQTPRYLIKTRGQQVTLSCSPISGHRSVSWYQQTPGQGLQFLFEYFSETQRNKGNFPGRFSGRQFSNSRSEMNVSTLELGDSALYLCASSLEGAYGTGELFFGEGSRLTVL.

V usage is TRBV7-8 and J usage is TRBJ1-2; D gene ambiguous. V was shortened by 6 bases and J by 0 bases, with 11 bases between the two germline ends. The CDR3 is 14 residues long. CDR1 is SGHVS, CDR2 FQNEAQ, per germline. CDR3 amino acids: CASSRTGTNYGYTF. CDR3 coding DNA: TGTGCCAGCAGTCGAACGGGAACTAACTATGGCTACACCTTC.

The chain's CDR3 is CASSPGKARRPLYGYTF. Written as DNA, the CDR3 is TGTGCCAGCAGCCCGGGGAAGGCCCGCCGCCCCCTCTATGGCTACACCTTC. The chain is built from TRBV7-7 and TRBJ1-2; D not resolved. This CDR3 contains 17 residues. V was clipped by 5 bases and J by 4 bases, with 23 bases between them. Germline V gene data show CDR1 as SSHAT and CDR2 as FNYEAQ (reference sequence).

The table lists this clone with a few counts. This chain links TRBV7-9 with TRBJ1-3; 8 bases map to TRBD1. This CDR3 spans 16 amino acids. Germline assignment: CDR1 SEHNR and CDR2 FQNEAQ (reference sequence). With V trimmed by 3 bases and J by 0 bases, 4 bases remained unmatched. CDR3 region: CASSFGDRLSGNTIYF. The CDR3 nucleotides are TGTGCCAGCAGCTTTGGGGACAGGCTCTCTGGAAACACCATATATTTT.

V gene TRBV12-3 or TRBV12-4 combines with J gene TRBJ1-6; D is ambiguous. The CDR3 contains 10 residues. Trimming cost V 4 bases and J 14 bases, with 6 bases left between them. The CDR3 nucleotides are TGTGCCAGCAGTTCCCGGGCCCTCCACTTT. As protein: CASSSRALHF.

The CDR3 DNA sequence: TGCGCCAGCAGCACCAGGGGGGACGGCTACACCTTC. Translation gives CASSTRGDGYTF. The chain carries TRBV5-1 and TRBJ1-2; 7 bases align to TRBD1. V dropped 4 bases and J dropped 8; count of bases not matched to a gene: 5. Germline values: CDR1 SGHRS, CDR2 YFSETQ. The CDR3 consists of 12 residues.

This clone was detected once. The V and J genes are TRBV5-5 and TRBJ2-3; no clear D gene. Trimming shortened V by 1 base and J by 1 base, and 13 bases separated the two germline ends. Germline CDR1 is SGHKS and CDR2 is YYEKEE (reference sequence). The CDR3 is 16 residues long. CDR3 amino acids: CASSLSGFVGTDTQYF. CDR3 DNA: TGTGCCAGCAGCTTGTCCGGTTTCGTGGGCACAGATACGCAGTATTTT.

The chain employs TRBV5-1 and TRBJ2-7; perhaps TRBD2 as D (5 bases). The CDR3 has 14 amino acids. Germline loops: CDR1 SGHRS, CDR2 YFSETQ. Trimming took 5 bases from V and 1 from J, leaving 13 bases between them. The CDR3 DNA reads TGCGCCAGCAGACCGGACCCGGGGTCCTACGAGCAGTACTTC. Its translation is CASRPDPGSYEQYF.

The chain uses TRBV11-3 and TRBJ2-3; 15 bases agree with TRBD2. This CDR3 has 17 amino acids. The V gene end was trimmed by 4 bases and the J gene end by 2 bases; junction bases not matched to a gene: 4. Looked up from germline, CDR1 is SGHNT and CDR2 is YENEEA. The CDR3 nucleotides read TGTGCCAGCAGCTGGGGACTAGCGGGGGGCCTCACAGATACGCAGTATTTT. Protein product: CASSWGLAGGLTDTQYF. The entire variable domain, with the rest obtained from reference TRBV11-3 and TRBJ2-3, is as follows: EAGVVQSPRYKIIEKKQPVAFWCNPISGHNTLYWYLQNLGQGPELLIRYENEEAVDDSQLPKDRFSAERLKGVDSTLKIQPAELGDSAVYLCASSWGLAGGLTDTQYFGPGTRLTVL.

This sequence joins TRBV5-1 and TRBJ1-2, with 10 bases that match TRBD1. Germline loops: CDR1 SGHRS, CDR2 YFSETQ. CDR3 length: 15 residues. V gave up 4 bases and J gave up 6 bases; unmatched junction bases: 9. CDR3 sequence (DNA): TGCGCCAGCAGCGCCGGACAGGGGGAGTCGGATGGCTACACCTTC. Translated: CASSAGQGESDGYTF.

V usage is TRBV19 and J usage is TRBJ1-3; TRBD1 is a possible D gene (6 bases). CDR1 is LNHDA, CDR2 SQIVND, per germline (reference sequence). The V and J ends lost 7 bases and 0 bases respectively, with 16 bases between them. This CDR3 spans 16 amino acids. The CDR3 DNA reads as TGTGCCAGTACTCTTCCGGGACACCTCTCTGGAAACACCATATATTTT. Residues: CASTLPGHLSGNTIYF.

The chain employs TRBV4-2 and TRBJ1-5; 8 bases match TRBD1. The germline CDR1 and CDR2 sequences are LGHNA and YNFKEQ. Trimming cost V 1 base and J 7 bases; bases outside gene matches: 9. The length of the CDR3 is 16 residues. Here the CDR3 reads CASSQVRAGGGQPQHF. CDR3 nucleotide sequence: TGTGCCAGCAGCCAAGTTAGGGCAGGGGGCGGACAGCCCCAGCATTTT.

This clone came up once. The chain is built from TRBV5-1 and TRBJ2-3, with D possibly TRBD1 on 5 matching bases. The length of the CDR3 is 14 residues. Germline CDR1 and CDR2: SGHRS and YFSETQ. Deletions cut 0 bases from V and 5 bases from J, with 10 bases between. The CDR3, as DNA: TGCGCCAGCAGCTTGGATGGGGCCGGAGATACGCAGTATTTT. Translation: CASSLDGAGDTQYF.

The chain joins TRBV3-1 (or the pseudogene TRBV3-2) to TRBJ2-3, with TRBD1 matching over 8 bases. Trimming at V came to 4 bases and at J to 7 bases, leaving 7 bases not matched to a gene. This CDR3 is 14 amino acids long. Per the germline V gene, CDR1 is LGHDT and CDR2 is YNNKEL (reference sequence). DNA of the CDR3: TGTGCCAGCAGCCCCTCAGGACAGGGCCATACGCAGTATTTT. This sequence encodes CASSPSGQGHTQYF.

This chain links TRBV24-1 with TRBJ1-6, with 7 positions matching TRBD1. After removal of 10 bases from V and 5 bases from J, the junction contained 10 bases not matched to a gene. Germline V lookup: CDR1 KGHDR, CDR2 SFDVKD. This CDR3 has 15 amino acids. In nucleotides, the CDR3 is TGTGCCACGCAGAGGGCAGGGGGTGATAATTCACCCCTCCACTTT. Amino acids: CATQRAGGDNSPLHF.

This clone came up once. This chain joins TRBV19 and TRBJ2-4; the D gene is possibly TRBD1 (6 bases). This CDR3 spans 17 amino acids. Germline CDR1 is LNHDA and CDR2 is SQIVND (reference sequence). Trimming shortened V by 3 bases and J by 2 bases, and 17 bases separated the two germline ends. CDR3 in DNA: TGTGCCAGTAGTATTCCCCTGGCAGGGGTTACCAAAAACATTCAGTACTTC. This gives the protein CASSIPLAGVTKNIQYF.

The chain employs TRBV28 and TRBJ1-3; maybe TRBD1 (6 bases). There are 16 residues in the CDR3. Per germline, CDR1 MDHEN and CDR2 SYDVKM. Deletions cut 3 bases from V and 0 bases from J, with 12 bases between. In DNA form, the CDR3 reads TGTGCCAGCAGTTTGCTACAGGGCACCTCTGGAAACACCATATATTTT. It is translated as CASSLLQGTSGNTIYF. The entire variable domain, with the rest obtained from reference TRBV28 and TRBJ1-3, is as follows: DVKVTQSSRYLVKRTGEKVFLECVQDMDHENMFWYRQDPGLGLRLIYFSYDVKMKEKGDIPEGYSVSREKKERFSLILESASTNQTSMYLCASSLLQGTSGNTIYFGEGSWLTVV.

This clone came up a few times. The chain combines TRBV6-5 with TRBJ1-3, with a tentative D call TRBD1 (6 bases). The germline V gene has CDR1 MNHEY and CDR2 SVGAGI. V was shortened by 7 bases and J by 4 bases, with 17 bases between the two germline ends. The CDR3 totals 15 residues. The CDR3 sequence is CASTSIGQLGNTIYF. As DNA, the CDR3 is TGTGCCAGCACCTCAATTGGACAGCTGGGAAACACCATATATTTT.

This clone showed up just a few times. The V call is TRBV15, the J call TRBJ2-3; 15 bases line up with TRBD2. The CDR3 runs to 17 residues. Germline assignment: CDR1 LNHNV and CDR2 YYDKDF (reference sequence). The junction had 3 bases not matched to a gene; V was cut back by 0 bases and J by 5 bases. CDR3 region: CATSRDSGLAGGDTQYF. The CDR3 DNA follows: TGTGCCACCAGCAGAGATTCGGGACTAGCGGGGGGAGATACGCAGTATTTT.

The CDR3 nucleotides read TGTGCCAGCTCACAGGGGGCCTACACTGAAGCTTTCTTT. It specifies CASSQGAYTEAFF. This chain links TRBV2 with TRBJ1-1; 9 bases agree with TRBD1. Germline V gene data show CDR1 as SNHLY and CDR2 as FYNNEI. There are 13 residues in the CDR3. Trimming removed 8 bases from V and 3 bases from J; junction bases left unmatched: 4.

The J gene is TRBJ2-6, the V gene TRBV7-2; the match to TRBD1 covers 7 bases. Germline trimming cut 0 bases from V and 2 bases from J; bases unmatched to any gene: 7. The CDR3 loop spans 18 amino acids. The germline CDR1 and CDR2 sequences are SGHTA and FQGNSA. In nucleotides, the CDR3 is TGTGCCAGCAGCTTAGCAGGGGGCGGAATGGCTGGGGCCAACGTCCTGACTTTC. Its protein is CASSLAGGGMAGANVLTF.